The rows below give T cell receptor beta chains drawn from one sample of a study of T cell changes during pregnancy in multiple sclerosis. Profiling relied on immunoSEQ multiplex PCR, and the TCRdb table lists in-frame clones only, not all of them. The repertoire holds roughly 48,000 clones, with about nine tenths as singletons. The source material was CD4+ T cells from peripheral blood mononuclear cells, sampled in the second trimester of pregnancy. The receptors shown here come from a female donor with multiple sclerosis, enrolled in a pregnancy study. CDR3s leave out the opening cysteine and the closing phenylalanine or tryptophan. The order of the fields is V gene, J gene, CDR3 protein.

TRBV5-4	TRBJ2-1	ASSLDSNNEQF
TRBV28	TRBJ2-2	ASSFPLGRMNTGELF
TRBV5-4	TRBJ2-2	ASSRAGSNTGELF
TRBV5-1	TRBJ2-2	ASSLGQGRVTGELF
TRBV19	TRBJ1-5	ASSTSRDNQPQH
TRBV5-1	TRBJ2-3	ASSPGLDTDTQY
TRBV5-1	TRBJ1-2	ASSLVSGANYGYT
TRBV18	TRBJ1-1	ASSSGLGTEAF
TRBV6-1	TRBJ2-5	ASSEGTSGSIPQY
TRBV7-2	TRBJ1-2	ASSTNPQGYGYT
TRBV6-5	TRBJ2-6	ASSSAVRSGANVLT
TRBV4-2	TRBJ2-7	ASSQEWRYYEQY
TRBV27	TRBJ2-6	ASTRRGTISGANVLT
TRBV28	TRBJ1-2	ASSLYLEGQGNYGYT
TRBV7-8	TRBJ2-3	ASSLISGTQY